This T cell receptor beta chain was retrieved from a study of T cells after yellow fever vaccination. Study as a whole: For low cell numbers, libraries were made with SMART-Seq v4 Ultra Low Input. Study-level points and caveats: Primary-vaccination clones mostly resurfaced post-booster (about 95% CD4, more than 80% CD8).

As TCR cDNA was made by 5'RACE template switching, a universal primer site and UMIs were added. MiXCR, applied by TCRdb to the 5' RACE reads, yields one record per CDR3 protein. The data contain tens of thousands of distinct CDR3 sequences, approximately 7.4% of them singletons. The CDR3 sequence is 14 residues long. Germline V gives CDR1 MDHEN, CDR2 SYDVKM. Trimming took 6 bases from V and 4 from J, leaving 16 bases between them. At least ten counts were recorded for this clonotype. What it recognizes is unknown. This chain connects TRBV28 to TRBJ2-7; possible D gene TRBD1, 6 bases. This material consisted of CD8+ T cells sorted from PBMCs, taken 15 days after the yellow fever booster vaccination. The sequence was obtained from a man aged 30-40 years who received the YFV17D yellow fever vaccine. CDR3 DNA: TGTGCCAGCAGGGCCTTGGACAGCCTATACGAGCAGTACTTC. Translation gives CASRALDSLYEQYF.